Listed below are T cell receptor beta chains from one sample, sequenced in a study of response to subunit inactivated influenza vaccine. TCRdb processed the RT-PCR reads anew with MiXCR; each CDR3 protein has one entry. The top ten hold more than 9% of the sample, which has 550,000 to 800,000 distinct CDR3 sequences, about a sixth seen once. This sample comprised PBMCs from blood, obtained about 13 days after vaccination. Receptors originate from a man aged 50 or older who received an inactivated influenza vaccine. Both conserved end residues are part of each CDR3. The order of the fields is clone size, V gene, D gene, J gene, CDR3 DNA, CDR3 protein. D genes are given only for firm matches. Clone size appears in some rows only: once, few, many, or a class for an expanded clone.

>-|TRBV7-2|-|TRBJ2-1
TGTGCCAGCAGCTTAAGGACCTGGGGGATCAATGAGCAGTTCTTC
CASSLRTWGINEQFF
>-|TRBV6-2/TRBV6-3|TRBD1|TRBJ1-1
TGTGCCAGCAGTTACTCTGGGGAGGGGGCGAACACTGAAGCTTTCTTT
CASSYSGEGANTEAFF
>-|TRBV27|TRBD1|TRBJ1-1
TGCACCAGCAGTCTAAGCGGACAGGGGAAAGGACAGGAGGACACTGAAGCTTTCTTT
CTSSLSGQGKGQEDTEAFF
>-|TRBV7-8|-|TRBJ2-3
TGTGCCAGCTCCGCTAGCAAGACTAGCACAGATACGCAGTATTTT
CASSASKTSTDTQYF
>-|TRBV20-1|-|TRBJ2-7
TGCAGTGCTCTAATCGGGGGAACCTACGAGCAGTACTTC
CSALIGGTYEQYF
>few|TRBV6-5|-|TRBJ2-5
TGTGCCAGCAGGTCATCAGGGGAGACCCAGTACTTC
CASRSSGETQYF
>-|TRBV29-1|-|TRBJ2-1
TGCAGCGTTGCATCCTCGCGGGGAGTTGACAATGAGCAGTTCTTC
CSVASSRGVDNEQFF
>-|TRBV19|TRBD1|TRBJ1-5
TGTGCCAGTAGTATAGTAAGGGACAGAGACAATCAGCCCCAGCATTTT
CASSIVRDRDNQPQHF
>few|TRBV7-2|-|TRBJ2-1
TGTGCCAGCAGGGGGGGCTCAAGCTCCTACAATGAGCAGTTCTTC
CASRGGSSSYNEQFF
>many|TRBV7-2|-|TRBJ2-5
TGTGCCAGCAGTATCGGTTTGGCGACCCAGTACTTC
CASSIGLATQYF
>-|TRBV3-1|TRBD1|TRBJ1-6
TGTGCCAGCAGCCAGACAGGGGGAGGATCACCCCTCCACTTT
CASSQTGGGSPLHF
>once|TRBV11-3|-|TRBJ2-1
TGTGCCAGCAGCCCCGCCGGGGATCGGAATGAGCAGTTCTTC
CASSPAGDRNEQFF
>few|TRBV28|TRBD2|TRBJ2-5
TGTGCCAGCAGTTGGTCCGGGACTAGCGGGCAACGGGAGACCCAGTACTTC
CASSWSGTSGQRETQYF
>many|TRBV5-1|TRBD2|TRBJ2-1
TGCGCCAGCAGCGCCCTTCCAGCGGGACCCTCCTACAATGAGCAGTTCTTC
CASSALPAGPSYNEQFF
>many|TRBV19|-|TRBJ1-1
TGTGCCAGTAGGTTCAGGGAGATGAACACTGAAGCTTTCTTT
CASRFREMNTEAFF
>-|TRBV11-1|-|TRBJ2-2
TGTGCCAGCAGCGCCCGCCCCGGGGAGCTGTTTTTT
CASSARPGELFF
>few|TRBV18|TRBD1|TRBJ2-2
TGTGCCAGCTCGACCGGAACAGGGGGCACCGGGGAGCTGTTTTTT
CASSTGTGGTGELFF
>few|TRBV29-1|-|TRBJ1-2
TGCAGCGTTGAATCGGAGGATTACAGCCACTATGGCTACACCTTC
CSVESEDYSHYGYTF
>-|TRBV27|-|TRBJ2-7
TGTGCCAGCAGTTTATCCCCCGTAGGGGGCTACGAGCAGTACTTC
CASSLSPVGGYEQYF
>-|TRBV6-2/TRBV6-3|-|TRBJ2-7
TGTGCCAGCAGTTACGCAGGGTCCTACGAGCAGTACTTC
CASSYAGSYEQYF
>-|TRBV7-2|-|TRBJ2-3
TGTGCCAGCAGGGTCGGAGGGGGACCGGATACGCAGTATTTT
CASRVGGGPDTQYF
>-|TRBV6-1|-|TRBJ2-3
TGTGCCAGCAGTGAAGTCGGGGGTATCACAGATACGCAGTATTTT
CASSEVGGITDTQYF
>-|TRBV7-9|-|TRBJ2-1
TGTTCCAGCAGCTTAGCGAGTGCCAATGAGCAGTTCTTC
CSSSLASANEQFF
>few|TRBV12-3/TRBV12-4|TRBD1|TRBJ1-1
TGTGCCAGCAGTTTACCCGGACAGGGCGGGGAAGCTTTCTTT
CASSLPGQGGEAFF
>few|TRBV27|TRBD1|TRBJ2-3
TGTGCCAGCAGTTTATTGTGGACAGGTAAAAGCACAGATACGCAGTATTTT
CASSLLWTGKSTDTQYF
>few|TRBV20-1|TRBD2|TRBJ2-1
TGCAGTGCTAGGCCCAGCGGCAGCGGGAGATCACCGGGCAATGAGCAGTTCTTC
CSARPSGSGRSPGNEQFF
>few|TRBV7-6|-|TRBJ1-6
TGTGCCAGCAGCTTACGTCCGGGGGATAATTCACCCCTCCACTTT
CASSLRPGDNSPLHF
>-|TRBV9|-|TRBJ2-1
TGTGCCAGCCGACCCACAGATTCGGACAATGAGCAGTTCTTC
CASRPTDSDNEQFF
>-|TRBV5-1|TRBD2|TRBJ2-5
TGCGCCAGCAGCCCCAGACTAGCGGGCGGGCGACGAGAGACCCAGTACTTC
CASSPRLAGGRRETQYF